A selection of T cell receptor beta chains follows, all from one sample in a study of T cell changes during pregnancy in multiple sclerosis. The repertoire was sequenced with immunoSEQ multiplex PCR; TCRdb's copy has only in-frame clones and lacks some. The sample has around 40,000 clones, 85% to 90% seen once. The starting material was CD4+ T cells from peripheral blood mononuclear cells, obtained in the first trimester of pregnancy. Receptors originate from a female donor with multiple sclerosis, enrolled in a pregnancy study. Both conserved end residues are part of each CDR3. The D gene is left open where the match is weak. A clone size is listed for some rows: how often the clone was seen (once, few, many), or a class if it is expanded.

d_gene,abundance,v_gene,j_gene,CDR3aa,CDR3nt
TRBD1,-,TRBV30,TRBJ1-5,CAWSVGGGQPQHF,TGTGCCTGGAGCGTAGGGGGCGGTCAGCCCCAGCATTTT
-,-,TRBV2,TRBJ2-1,CASSGDVKSGHLLEQFF,TGTGCCAGCAGTGGGGACGTTAAATCGGGACATTTACTTGAGCAGTTCTTC
TRBD2,once,TRBV4-3,TRBJ2-7,CASSPTWTSGPYEQYF,TGCGCCAGCAGCCCGACCTGGACTAGCGGCCCCTACGAGCAGTACTTC
TRBD2,-,TRBV2,TRBJ2-5,CASSEGLAGEWETQYF,TGTGCCAGCAGCGAGGGACTAGCGGGAGAGTGGGAGACCCAGTACTTC
TRBD1,-,TRBV6-6,TRBJ2-2,CASRVPGQGGELFF,TGTGCCAGCAGAGTACCGGGACAGGGCGGGGAGCTGTTTTTT
-,-,TRBV2,TRBJ2-3,CASIEGAADTQYF,TGTGCCAGCATCGAGGGAGCGGCAGATACGCAGTATTTT
TRBD2,-,TRBV5-1,TRBJ2-3,CASSSGEGSTDTQYF,TGCGCCAGCAGCTCGGGGGAGGGGAGCACAGATACGCAGTATTTT
-,-,TRBV10-3,TRBJ1-5,CANRRGGSNQPQHF,TGTGCCAACCGTCGGGGGGGCAGTAATCAGCCCCAGCATTTT
-,-,TRBV10-3,TRBJ2-7,CAISADSFPLYEQYF,TGTGCCATCAGTGCGGACAGTTTTCCTCTTTACGAGCAGTACTTC
TRBD1,-,TRBV5-1,TRBJ1-5,CASSLGTGINQPQHF,TGCGCCAGCAGCTTGGGGACAGGAATCAATCAGCCCCAGCATTTT
TRBD1,-,TRBV29-1,TRBJ1-5,CSVATGTGPNQPQHF,TGCAGCGTAGCAACCGGGACAGGTCCCAATCAGCCCCAGCATTTT